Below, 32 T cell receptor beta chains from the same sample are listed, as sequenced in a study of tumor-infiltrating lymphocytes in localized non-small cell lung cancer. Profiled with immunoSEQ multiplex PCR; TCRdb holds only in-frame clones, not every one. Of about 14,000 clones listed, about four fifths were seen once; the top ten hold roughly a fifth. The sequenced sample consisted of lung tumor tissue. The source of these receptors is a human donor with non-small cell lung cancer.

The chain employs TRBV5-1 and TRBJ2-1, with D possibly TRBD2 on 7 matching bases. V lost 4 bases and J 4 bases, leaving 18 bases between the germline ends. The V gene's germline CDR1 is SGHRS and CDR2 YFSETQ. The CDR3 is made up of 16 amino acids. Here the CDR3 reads CASSRIGGGPYNEQFF. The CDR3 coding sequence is TGCGCCAGCAGCCGTATAGGCGGGGGCCCTTACAATGAGCAGTTCTTC.

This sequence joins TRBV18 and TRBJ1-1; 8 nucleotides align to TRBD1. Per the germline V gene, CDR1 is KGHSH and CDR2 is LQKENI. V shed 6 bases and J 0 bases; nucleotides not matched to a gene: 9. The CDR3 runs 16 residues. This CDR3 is CASSLDRVGMNTEAFF. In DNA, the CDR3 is TGTGCCAGCTCCCTGGACAGGGTGGGGATGAACACTGAAGCTTTCTTT.

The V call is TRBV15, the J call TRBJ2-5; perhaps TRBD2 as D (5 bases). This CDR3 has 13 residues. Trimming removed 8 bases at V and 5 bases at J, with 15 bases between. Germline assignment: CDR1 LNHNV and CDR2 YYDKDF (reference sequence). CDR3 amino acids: CATSVRERETQYF. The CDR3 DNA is TGTGCCACCTCTGTCCGGGAACGGGAGACCCAGTACTTC.

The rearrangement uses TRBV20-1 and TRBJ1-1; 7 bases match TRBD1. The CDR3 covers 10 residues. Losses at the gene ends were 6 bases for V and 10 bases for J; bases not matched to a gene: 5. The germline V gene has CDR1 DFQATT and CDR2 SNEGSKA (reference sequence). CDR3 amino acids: CSAGDRLAFF. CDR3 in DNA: TGCAGTGCCGGGGACAGACTAGCTTTCTTT.

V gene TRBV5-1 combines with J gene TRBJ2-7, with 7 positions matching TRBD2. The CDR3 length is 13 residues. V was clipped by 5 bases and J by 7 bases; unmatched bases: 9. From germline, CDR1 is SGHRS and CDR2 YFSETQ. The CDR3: CASSWEGLGEQYF. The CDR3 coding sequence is TGCGCCAGCAGTTGGGAGGGCCTGGGGGAGCAGTACTTC.

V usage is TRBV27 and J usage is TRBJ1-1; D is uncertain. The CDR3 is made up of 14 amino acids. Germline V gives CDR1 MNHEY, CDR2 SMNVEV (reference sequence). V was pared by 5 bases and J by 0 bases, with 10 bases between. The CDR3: CASSRGNMNTEAFF. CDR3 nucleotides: TGTGCCAGCAGTCGAGGAAACATGAACACTGAAGCTTTCTTT.

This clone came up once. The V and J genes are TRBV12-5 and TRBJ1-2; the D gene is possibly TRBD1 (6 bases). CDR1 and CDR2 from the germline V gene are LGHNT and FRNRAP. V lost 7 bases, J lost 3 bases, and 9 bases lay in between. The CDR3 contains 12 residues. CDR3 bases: TGTGCTAGTGTTTACAGGGACTATGGCTACACCTTC. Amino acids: CASVYRDYGYTF. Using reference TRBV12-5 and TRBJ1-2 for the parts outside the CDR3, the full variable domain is DARVTQTPRHKVTEMGQEVTMRCQPILGHNTVFWYRQTMMQGLELLAYFRNRAPLDDSGMPKDRFSAEMPDATLATLKIQPSEPRDSAVYFCASVYRDYGYTFGSGTRLTVV.

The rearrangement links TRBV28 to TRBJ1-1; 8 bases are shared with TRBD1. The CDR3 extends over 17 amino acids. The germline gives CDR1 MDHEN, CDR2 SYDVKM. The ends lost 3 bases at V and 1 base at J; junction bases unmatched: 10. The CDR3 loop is CASSFRRGPEQNTEAFF. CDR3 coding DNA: TGTGCCAGCAGTTTCCGCAGGGGGCCCGAACAGAACACTGAAGCTTTCTTT.

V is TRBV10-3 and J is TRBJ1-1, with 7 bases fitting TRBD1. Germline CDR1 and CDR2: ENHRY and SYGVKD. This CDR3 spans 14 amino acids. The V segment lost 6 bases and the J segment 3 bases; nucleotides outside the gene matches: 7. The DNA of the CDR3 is TGTGCCATCAGCGTGACAGGGCGGGACACTGAAGCTTTCTTT. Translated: CAISVTGRDTEAFF.

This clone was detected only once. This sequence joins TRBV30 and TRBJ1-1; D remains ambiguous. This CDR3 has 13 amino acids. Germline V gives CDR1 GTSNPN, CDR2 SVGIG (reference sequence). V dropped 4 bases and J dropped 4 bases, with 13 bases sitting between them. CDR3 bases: TGTGCCTGGATGAAGGCTTCGAGCACTGAAGCTTTCTTT. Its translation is CAWMKASSTEAFF. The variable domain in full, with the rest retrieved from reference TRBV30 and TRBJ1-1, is SQTIHQWPATLVQPVGSPLSLECTVEGTSNPNLYWYRQAAGRGLQLLFYSVGIGQISSEVPQNLSASRPQDRQFILSSKKLLLSDSGFYLCAWMKASSTEAFFGQGTRLTVV.

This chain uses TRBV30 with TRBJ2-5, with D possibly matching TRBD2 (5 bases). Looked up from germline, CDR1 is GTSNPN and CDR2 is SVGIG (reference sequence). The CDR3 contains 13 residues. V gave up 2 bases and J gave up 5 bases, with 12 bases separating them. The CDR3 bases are TGTGCCTGGAGTAAACGGCGGAGGGAGACCCAGTACTTC. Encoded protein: CAWSKRRRETQYF.

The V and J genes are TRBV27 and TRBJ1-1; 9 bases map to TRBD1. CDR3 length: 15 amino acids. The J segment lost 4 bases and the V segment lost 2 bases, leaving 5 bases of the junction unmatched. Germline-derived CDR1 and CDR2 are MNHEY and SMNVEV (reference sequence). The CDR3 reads CASSLIGQGPTEAFF. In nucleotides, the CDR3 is TGTGCCAGCAGTTTAATCGGACAGGGGCCCACTGAAGCTTTCTTT.

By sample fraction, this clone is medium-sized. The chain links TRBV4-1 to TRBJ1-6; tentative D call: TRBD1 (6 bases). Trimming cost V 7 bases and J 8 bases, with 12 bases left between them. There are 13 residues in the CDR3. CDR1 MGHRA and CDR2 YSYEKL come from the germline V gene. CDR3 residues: CASKGGGDSPLHF. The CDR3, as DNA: TGCGCCAGCAAAGGGGGTGGAGATTCACCCCTCCACTTT.

DNA of the CDR3: TGCGCCAGCATCCCCGCCGTGACCTTTAGCAATCAGCCCCAGCATTTT. Encoded protein: CASIPAVTFSNQPQHF. J is TRBJ1-5 and V is TRBV23-1; the D is unclear. Being an ORF, TRBV23-1 has a function that is uncertain. The ends were cut back, 7 bases at V and 0 bases at J, with 16 bases in the middle. The CDR3 sequence is 16 residues long.

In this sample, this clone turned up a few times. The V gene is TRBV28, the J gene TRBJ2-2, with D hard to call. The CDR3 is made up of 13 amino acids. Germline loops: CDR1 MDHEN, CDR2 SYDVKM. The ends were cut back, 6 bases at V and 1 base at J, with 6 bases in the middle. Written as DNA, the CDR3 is TGTGCCAGCAGCCGACAGAACACCGGGGAGCTGTTTTTT. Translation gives CASSRQNTGELFF.

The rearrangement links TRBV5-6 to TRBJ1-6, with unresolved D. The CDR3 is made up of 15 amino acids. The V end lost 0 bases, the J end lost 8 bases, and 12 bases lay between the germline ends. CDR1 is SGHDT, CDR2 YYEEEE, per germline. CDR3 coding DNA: TGTGCCAGCAGCTTGGCCTACAGTAATGATTCACCCCTCCACTTT. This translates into CASSLAYSNDSPLHF.

For the CDR3, the DNA is TGTGCCAGCAGTGCCGGGACTAGCGGGGGGGACAATGAGCAGTTCTTC. This gives the protein CASSAGTSGGDNEQFF. V and J are TRBV6-4 and TRBJ2-1, with TRBD2 matching over 16 bases. From germline, CDR1 is MRHNA and CDR2 SNTAGT. This CDR3 is 16 amino acids long. The trim removed 4 bases at V and 5 bases at J, leaving 2 bases unmatched.

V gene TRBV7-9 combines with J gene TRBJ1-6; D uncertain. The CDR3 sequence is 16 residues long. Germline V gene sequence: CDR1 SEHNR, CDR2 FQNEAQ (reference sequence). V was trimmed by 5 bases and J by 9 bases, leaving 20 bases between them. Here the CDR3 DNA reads TGTGCCAGCAGCCTAAGTCCCCACGGGCCGGGTTCACCCCTCCACTTT. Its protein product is CASSLSPHGPGSPLHF.

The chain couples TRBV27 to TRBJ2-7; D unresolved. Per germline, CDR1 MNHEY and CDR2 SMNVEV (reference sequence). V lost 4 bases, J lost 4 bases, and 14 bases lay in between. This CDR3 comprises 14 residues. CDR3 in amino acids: CASSSRDGLYEQYF. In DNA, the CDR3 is TGTGCCAGCAGTTCCCGAGACGGGTTATACGAGCAGTACTTC.

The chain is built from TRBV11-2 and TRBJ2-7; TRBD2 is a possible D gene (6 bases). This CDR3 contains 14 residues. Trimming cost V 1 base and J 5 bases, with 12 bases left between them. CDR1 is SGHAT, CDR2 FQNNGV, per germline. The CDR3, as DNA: TGTGCCAGCAGCTTAGGTCTAGCGTTCGACGAGCAGTACTTC. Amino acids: CASSLGLAFDEQYF.

The DNA for the CDR3 is TGTGCCAGCAGCTTCCGAGGACTAGGAGGGGCAGAGCAAGAGACCCAGTACTTC. This sequence encodes CASSFRGLGGAEQETQYF. The chain links TRBV21-1 to TRBJ2-5; the D segment call TRBD2 is taken from the table without a DNA check. TRBV21-1 is classified as a pseudogene. This CDR3 comprises 18 residues.

The CDR3 bases are TGTGCCAGCAGCGCGGGGGCGGAAGCCAAAAACATTCAGTACTTC. It is translated as CASSAGAEAKNIQYF. The genes are TRBV9 and TRBJ2-4, with D tentatively TRBD1 or TRBD2 (6 bases each). The V end lost 3 bases, the J end lost 0 bases, and 10 bases lay between the germline ends. This CDR3 comprises 15 residues. Germline CDR1 and CDR2: SGDLS and YYNGEE.

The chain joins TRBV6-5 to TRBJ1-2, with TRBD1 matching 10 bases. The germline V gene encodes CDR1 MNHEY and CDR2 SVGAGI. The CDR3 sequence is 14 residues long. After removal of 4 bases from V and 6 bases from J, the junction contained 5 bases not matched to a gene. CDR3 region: CASSSPGQGNGYTF. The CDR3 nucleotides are TGTGCCAGCAGTTCCCCGGGACAGGGGAATGGCTACACCTTC.

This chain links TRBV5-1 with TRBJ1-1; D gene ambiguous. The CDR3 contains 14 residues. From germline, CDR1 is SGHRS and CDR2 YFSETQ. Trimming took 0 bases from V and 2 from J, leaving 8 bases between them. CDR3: CASSLGPGNTEAFF. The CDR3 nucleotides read TGCGCCAGCAGCTTGGGTCCGGGAAACACTGAAGCTTTCTTT.

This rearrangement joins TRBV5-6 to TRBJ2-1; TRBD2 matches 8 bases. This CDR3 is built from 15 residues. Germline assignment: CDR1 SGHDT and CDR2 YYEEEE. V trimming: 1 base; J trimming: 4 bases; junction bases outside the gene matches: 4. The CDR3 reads CASSLREGPYNEQFF. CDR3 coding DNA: TGTGCCAGCAGCTTGCGGGAGGGCCCTTACAATGAGCAGTTCTTC.

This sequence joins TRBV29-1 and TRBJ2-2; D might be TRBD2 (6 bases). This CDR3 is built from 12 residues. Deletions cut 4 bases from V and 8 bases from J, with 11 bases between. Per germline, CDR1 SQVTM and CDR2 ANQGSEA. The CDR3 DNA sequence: TGCAGCGTTGGACTAGGCGCTGGGGAGCTGTTTTTT. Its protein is CSVGLGAGELFF.

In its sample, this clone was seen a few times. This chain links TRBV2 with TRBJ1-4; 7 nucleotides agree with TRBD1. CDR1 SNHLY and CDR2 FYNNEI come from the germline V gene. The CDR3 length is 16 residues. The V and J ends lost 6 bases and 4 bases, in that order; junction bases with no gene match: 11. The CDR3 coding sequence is TGTGCCAGCAGCCGAGCGGGGGGACAGCTTAATGAAAAACTGTTTTTT. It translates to CASSRAGGQLNEKLFF. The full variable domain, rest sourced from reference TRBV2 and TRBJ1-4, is EPEVTQTPSHQVTQMGQEVILRCVPISNHLYFYWYRQILGQKVEFLVSFYNNEISEKSEIFDDQFSVERPDGSNFTLKIRSTKLEDSAMYFCASSRAGGQLNEKLFFGSGTQLSVL.

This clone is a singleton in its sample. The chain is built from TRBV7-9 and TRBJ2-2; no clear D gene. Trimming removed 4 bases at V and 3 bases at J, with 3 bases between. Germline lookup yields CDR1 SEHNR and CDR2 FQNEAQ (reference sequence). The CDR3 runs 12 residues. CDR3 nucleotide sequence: TGTGCCAGCAGCTCCGACACCGGGGAGCTGTTTTTT. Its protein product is CASSSDTGELFF.

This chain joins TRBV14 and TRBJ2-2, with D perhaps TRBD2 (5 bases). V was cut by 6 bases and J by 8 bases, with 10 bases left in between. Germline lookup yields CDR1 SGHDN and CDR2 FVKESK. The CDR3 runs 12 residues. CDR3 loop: CASSWGAGELFF. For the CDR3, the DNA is TGTGCCAGCAGTTGGGGAGCTGGGGAGCTGTTTTTT. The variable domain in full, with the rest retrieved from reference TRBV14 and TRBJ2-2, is EAGVTQFPSHSVIEKGQTVTLRCDPISGHDNLYWYRRVMGKEIKFLLHFVKESKQDESGMPNNRFLAERTGGTYSTLKVQPAELEDSGVYFCASSWGAGELFFGEGSRLTVL.

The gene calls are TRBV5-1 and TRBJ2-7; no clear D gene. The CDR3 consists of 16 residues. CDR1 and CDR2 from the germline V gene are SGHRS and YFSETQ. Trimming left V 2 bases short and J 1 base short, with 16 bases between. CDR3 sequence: CASSFGELTSSYEQYF. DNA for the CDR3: TGCGCCAGCAGCTTCGGAGAGCTGACTTCATCCTACGAGCAGTACTTC.

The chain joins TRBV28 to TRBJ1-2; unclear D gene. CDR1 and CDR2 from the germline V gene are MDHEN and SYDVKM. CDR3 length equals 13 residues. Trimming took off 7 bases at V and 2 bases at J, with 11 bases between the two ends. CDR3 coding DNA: TGTGCCAGCACCCCCGGCGGGAACTATGGCTACACCTTC. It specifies CASTPGGNYGYTF.

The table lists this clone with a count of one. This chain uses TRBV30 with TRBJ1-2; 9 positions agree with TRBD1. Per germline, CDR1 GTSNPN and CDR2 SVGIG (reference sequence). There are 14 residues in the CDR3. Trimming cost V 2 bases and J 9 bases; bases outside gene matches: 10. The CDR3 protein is CAWSTGTGSTSYTF. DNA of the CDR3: TGTGCCTGGAGTACCGGGACAGGGTCAACTAGCTACACCTTC.